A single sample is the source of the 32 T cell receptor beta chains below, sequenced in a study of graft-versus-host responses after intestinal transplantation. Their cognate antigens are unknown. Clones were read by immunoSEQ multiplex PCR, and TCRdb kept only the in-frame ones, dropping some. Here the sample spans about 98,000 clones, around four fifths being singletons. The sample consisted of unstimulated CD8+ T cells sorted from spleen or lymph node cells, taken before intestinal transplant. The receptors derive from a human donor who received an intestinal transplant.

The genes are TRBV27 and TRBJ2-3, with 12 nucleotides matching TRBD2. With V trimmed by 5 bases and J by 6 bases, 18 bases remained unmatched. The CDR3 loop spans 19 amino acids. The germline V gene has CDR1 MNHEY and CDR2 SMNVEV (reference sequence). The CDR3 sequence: CASSLLAGGPLGTQDTQYF. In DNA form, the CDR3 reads TGTGCCAGCAGTCTCCTAGCGGGAGGGCCCCTAGGAACTCAGGATACGCAGTATTTT.

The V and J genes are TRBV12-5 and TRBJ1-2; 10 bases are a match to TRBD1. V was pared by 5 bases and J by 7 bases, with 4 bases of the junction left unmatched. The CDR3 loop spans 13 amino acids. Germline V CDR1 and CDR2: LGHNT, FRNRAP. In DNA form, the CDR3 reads TGTGCTAGTGGTCTGGGGACAGGGGCTGGCTACACCTTC. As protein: CASGLGTGAGYTF.

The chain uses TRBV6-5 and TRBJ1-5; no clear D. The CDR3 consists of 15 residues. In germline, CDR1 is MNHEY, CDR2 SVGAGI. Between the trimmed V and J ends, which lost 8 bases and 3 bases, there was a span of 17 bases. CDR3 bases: TGTGCCAGCTGTTCAGCGGTGGGTTCCAATCAGCCCCAGCATTTT. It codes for CASCSAVGSNQPQHF.

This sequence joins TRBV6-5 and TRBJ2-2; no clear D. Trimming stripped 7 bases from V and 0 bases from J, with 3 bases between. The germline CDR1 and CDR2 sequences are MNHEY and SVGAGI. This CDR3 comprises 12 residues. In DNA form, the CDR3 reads TGTGCCAGCAACGCGAACACCGGGGAGCTGTTTTTT. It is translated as CASNANTGELFF.

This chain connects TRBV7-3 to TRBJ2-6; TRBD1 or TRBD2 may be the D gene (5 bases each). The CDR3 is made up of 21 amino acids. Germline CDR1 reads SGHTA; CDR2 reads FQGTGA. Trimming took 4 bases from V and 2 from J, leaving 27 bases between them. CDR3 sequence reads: CASSSRTPKESRGPGANVLTF. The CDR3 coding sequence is TGTGCCAGCAGCTCAAGGACCCCGAAGGAGTCTCGGGGCCCTGGGGCCAACGTCCTGACTTTC.

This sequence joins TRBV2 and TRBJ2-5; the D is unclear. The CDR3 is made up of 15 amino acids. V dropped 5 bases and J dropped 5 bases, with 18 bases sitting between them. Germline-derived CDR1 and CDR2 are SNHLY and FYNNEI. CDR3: CASSIGDSNGETQYF. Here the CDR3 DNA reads TGTGCCAGCAGTATCGGTGACTCCAACGGGGAGACCCAGTACTTC.

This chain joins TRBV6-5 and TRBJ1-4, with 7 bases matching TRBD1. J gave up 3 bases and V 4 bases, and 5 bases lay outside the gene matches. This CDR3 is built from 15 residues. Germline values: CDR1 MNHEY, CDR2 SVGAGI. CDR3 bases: TGTGCCAGCAGTTTCGGGACAGCCCCTAATGAAAAACTGTTTTTT. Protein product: CASSFGTAPNEKLFF.

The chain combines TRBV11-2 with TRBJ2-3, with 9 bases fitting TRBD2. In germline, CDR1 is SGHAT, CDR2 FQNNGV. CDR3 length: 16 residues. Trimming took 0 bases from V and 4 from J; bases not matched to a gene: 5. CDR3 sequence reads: CASSLEAGGYADTQYF. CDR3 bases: TGTGCCAGCAGCTTAGAAGCGGGGGGATATGCAGATACGCAGTATTTT.

CDR3 DNA: TGTGCCAGCAGCTTAGAGGCAGGGGGGGATGAGCAGTTCTTC. Residues: CASSLEAGGDEQFF. The genes are TRBV11-1 and TRBJ2-1, with D perhaps assigned TRBD1 or TRBD2 (7 bases each). Germline-derived CDR1 and CDR2 are SGHAT and FQDESV (reference sequence). V shed 1 base and J shed 8 bases, with 12 bases lying between them. The CDR3 is made up of 14 amino acids.

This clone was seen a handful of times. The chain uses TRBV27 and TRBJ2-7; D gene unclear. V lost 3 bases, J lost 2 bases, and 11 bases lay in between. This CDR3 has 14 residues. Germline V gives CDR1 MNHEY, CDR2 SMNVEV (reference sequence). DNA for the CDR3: TGTGCCAGCAGTTTCAGCTTCCCCCCCTACGAGCAGTACTTC. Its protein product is CASSFSFPPYEQYF.

CDR3 in DNA: TGTGCCAGCAGTCCAGCCCGGGAGGGCACAGATACGCAGTATTTT. The encoded protein is CASSPAREGTDTQYF. The chain joins TRBV27 to TRBJ2-3, with 7 positions matching TRBD2. Germline V CDR1 and CDR2: MNHEY, SMNVEV (reference sequence). The CDR3 sequence is 15 residues long. V lost 5 bases to trimming and J lost 1 base; unmatched junction nucleotides: 6.

CDR3 sequence: CASRPLGANTGELFF. Here the CDR3 DNA reads TGTGCCAGCAGACCTCTCGGGGCAAACACCGGGGAGCTGTTTTTT. The chain links TRBV6-5 to TRBJ2-2; D is possibly TRBD1 or TRBD2 (5 bases each). This CDR3 is 15 amino acids long. The V gene's germline CDR1 is MNHEY and CDR2 SVGAGI. V was clipped by 6 bases and J by 2 bases, with 13 bases between them.

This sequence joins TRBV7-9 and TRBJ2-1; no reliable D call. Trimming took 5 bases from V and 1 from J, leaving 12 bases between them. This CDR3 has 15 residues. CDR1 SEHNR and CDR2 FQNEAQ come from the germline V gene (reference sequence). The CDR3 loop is CASSPPTPSYNEQFF. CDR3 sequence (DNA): TGTGCCAGCAGCCCTCCGACCCCATCCTACAATGAGCAGTTCTTC.

The CDR3 sequence is CASSYSKLAGDYEQYF. CDR3 sequence (DNA): TGTGCCAGCAGTTACTCGAAGCTAGCGGGGGATTACGAGCAGTACTTC. The chain uses TRBV6-5 and TRBJ2-7; TRBD2 aligns across 10 bases. Germline V CDR1 and CDR2: MNHEY, SVGAGI. With 0 bases clipped from V and 4 bases from J, the junction kept 6 bases outside the gene matches. This CDR3 contains 16 residues.

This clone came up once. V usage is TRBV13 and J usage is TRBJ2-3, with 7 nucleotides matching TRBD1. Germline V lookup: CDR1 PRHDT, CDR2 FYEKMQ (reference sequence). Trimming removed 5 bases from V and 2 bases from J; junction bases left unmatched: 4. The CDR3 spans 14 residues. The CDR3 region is CASSLGQDTDTQYF. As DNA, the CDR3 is TGTGCCAGCAGCCTCGGACAGGACACAGATACGCAGTATTTT.

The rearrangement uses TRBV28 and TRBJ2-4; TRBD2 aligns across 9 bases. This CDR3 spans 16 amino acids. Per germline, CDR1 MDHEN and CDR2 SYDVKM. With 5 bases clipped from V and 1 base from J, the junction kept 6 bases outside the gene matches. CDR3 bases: TGTGCCAGCAGTGCGACTAGCGGTACGGCCAAAAACATTCAGTACTTC. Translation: CASSATSGTAKNIQYF.

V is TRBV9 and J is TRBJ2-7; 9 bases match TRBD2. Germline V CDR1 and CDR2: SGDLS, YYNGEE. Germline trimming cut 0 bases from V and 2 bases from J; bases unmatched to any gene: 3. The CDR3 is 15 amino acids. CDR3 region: CASSVGSGGAYEQYF. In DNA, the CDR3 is TGTGCCAGCAGCGTAGGTAGCGGGGGCGCCTACGAGCAGTACTTC.

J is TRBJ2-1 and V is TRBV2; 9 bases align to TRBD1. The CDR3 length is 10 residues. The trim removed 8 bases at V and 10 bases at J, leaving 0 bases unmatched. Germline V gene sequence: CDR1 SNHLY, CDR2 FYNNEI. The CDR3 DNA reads TGTGCCAGCGGACAGGGGGAGCAGTTCTTC. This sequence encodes CASGQGEQFF.

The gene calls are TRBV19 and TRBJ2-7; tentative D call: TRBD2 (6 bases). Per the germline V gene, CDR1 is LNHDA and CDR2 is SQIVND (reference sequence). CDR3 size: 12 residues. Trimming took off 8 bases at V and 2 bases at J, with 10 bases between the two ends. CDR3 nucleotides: TGTGCCAGTGCTGGCGGGACCTACGAGCAGTACTTC. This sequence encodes CASAGGTYEQYF.

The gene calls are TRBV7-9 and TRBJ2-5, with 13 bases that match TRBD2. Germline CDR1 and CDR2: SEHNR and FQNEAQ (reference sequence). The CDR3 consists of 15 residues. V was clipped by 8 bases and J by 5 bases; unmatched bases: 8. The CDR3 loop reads CASFSTSGRMETQYF. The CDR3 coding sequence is TGTGCCAGCTTTTCGACTAGCGGGAGGATGGAGACCCAGTACTTC. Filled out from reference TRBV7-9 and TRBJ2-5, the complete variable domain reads DTGVSQNPRHKITKRGQNVTFRCDPISEHNRLYWYRQTLGQGPEFLTYFQNEAQLEKSRLLSDRFSAERPKGSFSTLEIQRTEQGDSAMYLCASFSTSGRMETQYFGPGTRLLVL.

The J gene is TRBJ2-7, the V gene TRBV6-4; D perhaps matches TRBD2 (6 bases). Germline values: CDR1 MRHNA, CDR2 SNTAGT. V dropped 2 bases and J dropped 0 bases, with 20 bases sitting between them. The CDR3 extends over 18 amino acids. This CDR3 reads CASSDGRSKRPSSYEQYF. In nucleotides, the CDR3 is TGTGCCAGCAGTGACGGGAGGTCGAAGCGGCCTAGCTCCTACGAGCAGTACTTC.

The CDR3 sequence: CATSSPPGQPQENIQYF. DNA for the CDR3: TGTGCCACCAGCAGCCCGCCGGGACAACCGCAGGAAAACATTCAGTACTTC. The V and J genes are TRBV15 and TRBJ2-4; tentatively, D is TRBD1 (6 bases). The V gene's germline CDR1 is LNHNV and CDR2 YYDKDF (reference sequence). The CDR3 has 17 residues. V was trimmed by 3 bases and J by 5 bases, leaving 20 bases between them.

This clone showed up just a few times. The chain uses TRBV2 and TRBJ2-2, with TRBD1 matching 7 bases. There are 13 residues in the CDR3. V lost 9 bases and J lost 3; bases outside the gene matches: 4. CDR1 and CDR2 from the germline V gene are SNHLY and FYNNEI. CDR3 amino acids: CASTDRDTGELFF. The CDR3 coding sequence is TGTGCCAGTACAGACAGGGACACCGGGGAGCTGTTTTTT. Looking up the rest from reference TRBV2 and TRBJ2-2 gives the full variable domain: EPEVTQTPSHQVTQMGQEVILRCVPISNHLYFYWYRQILGQKVEFLVSFYNNEISEKSEIFDDQFSVERPDGSNFTLKIRSTKLEDSAMYFCASTDRDTGELFFGEGSRLTVL.

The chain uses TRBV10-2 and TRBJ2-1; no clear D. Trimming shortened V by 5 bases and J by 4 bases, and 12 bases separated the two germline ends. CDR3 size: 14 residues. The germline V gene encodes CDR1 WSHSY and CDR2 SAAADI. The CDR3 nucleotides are TGCGCCAGCAGTTTAAACGAGGCATACAATGAGCAGTTCTTC. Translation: CASSLNEAYNEQFF.

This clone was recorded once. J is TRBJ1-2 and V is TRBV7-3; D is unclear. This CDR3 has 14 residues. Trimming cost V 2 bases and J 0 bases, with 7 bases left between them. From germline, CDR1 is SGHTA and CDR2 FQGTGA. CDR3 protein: CASSLDPSNYGYTF. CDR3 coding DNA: TGTGCCAGCAGCTTAGATCCCTCTAACTATGGCTACACCTTC. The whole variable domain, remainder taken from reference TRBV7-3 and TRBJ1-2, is GAGVSQTPSNKVTEKGKYVELRCDPISGHTALYWYRQSLGQGPEFLIYFQGTGAADDSGLPNDRFFAVRPEGSVSTLKIQRTERGDSAVYLCASSLDPSNYGYTFGSGTRLTVV.

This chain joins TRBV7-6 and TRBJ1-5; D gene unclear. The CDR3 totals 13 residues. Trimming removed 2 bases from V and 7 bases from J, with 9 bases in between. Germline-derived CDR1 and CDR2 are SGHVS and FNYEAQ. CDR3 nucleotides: TGTGCCAGCAGCTTAAAGGGTCCCCAGCCCCAGCATTTT. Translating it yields CASSLKGPQPQHF.

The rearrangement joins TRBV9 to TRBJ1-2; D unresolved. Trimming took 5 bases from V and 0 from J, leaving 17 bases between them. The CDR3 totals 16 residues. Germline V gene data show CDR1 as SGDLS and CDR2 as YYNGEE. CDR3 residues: CASSALTTEANYGYTF. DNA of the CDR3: TGTGCCAGCAGTGCCCTGACGACGGAAGCTAACTATGGCTACACCTTC.

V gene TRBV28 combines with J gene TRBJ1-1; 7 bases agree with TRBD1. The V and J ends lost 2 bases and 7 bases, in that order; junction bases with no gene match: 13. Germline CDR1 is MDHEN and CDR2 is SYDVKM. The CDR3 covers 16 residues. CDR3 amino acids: CASSLEGAPPLGEAFF. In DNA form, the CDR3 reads TGTGCCAGCAGTTTAGAGGGGGCGCCCCCCCTGGGTGAAGCTTTCTTT. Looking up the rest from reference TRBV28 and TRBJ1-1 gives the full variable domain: DVKVTQSSRYLVKRTGEKVFLECVQDMDHENMFWYRQDPGLGLRLIYFSYDVKMKEKGDIPEGYSVSREKKERFSLILESASTNQTSMYLCASSLEGAPPLGEAFFGQGTRLTVV.

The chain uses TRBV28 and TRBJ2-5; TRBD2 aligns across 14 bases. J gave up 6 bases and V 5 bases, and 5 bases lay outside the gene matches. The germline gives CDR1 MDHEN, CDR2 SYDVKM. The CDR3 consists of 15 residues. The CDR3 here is CASSGLAGGRKTQYF. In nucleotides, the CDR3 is TGTGCCAGCAGTGGACTAGCGGGAGGAAGGAAGACCCAGTACTTC.

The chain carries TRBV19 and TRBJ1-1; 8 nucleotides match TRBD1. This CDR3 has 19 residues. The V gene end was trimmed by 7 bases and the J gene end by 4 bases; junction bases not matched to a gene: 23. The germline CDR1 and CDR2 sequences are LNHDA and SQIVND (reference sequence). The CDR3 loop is CASTAAGGGGGHVSTEAFF. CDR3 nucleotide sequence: TGTGCCAGTACCGCGGCAGGGGGCGGTGGAGGTCATGTGAGCACTGAAGCTTTCTTT.

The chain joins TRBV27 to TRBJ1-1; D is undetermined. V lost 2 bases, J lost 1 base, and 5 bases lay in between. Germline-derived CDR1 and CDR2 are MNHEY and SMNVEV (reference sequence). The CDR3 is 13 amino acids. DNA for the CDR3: TGTGCCAGCAGTTTAATAGAGAACACTGAAGCTTTCTTT. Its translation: CASSLIENTEAFF.

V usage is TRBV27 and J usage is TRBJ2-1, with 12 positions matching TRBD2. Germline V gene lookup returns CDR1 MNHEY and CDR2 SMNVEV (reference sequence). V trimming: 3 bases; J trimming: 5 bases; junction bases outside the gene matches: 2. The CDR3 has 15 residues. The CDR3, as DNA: TGTGCCAGCAGTTTTGGACTAGCGGGGAACAATGAGCAGTTCTTC. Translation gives CASSFGLAGNNEQFF.